This T cell receptor (beta chain) stems from a study of post-analysis software for immune sequencing data. Trimming cost V 10 bases and J 5 bases, with 18 bases left between them. The CDR3 extends over 13 amino acids. Per the germline V gene, CDR1 is SGHKS and CDR2 is YYEKEE (reference sequence). Study-level findings and limits: Included in a set of about 5 TRBV segments more frequent in patients than controls were TRBV5-6, TRBV5-1 and TRBV20-1.

A remark on this clonotype: Its specificity is unknown.

Carried by the TCR beta cDNA libraries were unique molecular identifiers. Input amounts of roughly 0.85 to 11 million T cells were used. These gave around 500,000 cDNA molecules, so each molecule approximated one T cell. A single record per CDR3 protein comes from TCRdb applying MiXCR to the PCR reads. This table holds approximately 250,000 distinct CDR3 sequences, 35% to 40% found once. The clonotype originates from a girl aged 5 to 17 with multiple sclerosis. The gene calls are TRBV5-5 and TRBJ1-1; possible D gene TRBD1, 5 bases. The material sequenced was blood. The CDR3 DNA follows: TGTGCCGGCGCCGAGGGGTGGGGGACTGAAGCTTTCTTT. The encoded protein is CAGAEGWGTEAFF. Full variable domain (missing parts from reference TRBV5-5 and TRBJ1-1): DAGVTQSPTHLIKTRGQQVTLRCSPISGHKSVSWYQQVLGQGPQFIFQYYEKEERGRGNFPDRFSARQFPNYSSELNVNALLLGDSALYLCAGAEGWGTEAFFGQGTRLTVV.